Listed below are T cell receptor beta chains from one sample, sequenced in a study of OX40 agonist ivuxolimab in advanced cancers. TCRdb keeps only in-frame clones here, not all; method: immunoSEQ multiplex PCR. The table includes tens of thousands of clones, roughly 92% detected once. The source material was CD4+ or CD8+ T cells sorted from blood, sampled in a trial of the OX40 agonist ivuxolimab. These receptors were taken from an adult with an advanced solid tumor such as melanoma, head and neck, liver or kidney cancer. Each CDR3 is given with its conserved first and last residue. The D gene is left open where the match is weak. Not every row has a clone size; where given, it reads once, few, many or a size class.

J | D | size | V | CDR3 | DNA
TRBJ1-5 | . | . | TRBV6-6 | CASSDRGVQPQHF | TGTGCCAGCAGTGATCGGGGGGTACAGCCCCAGCATTTT
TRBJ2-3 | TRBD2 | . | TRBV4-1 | CASSQGKLGLASPDTQYF | TGCGCCAGCAGCCAAGGAAAGTTGGGACTAGCGTCCCCAGATACGCAGTATTTT
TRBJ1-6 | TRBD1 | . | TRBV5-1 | CASNSGQGKNLHF | TGCGCCAGCAACTCCGGACAGGGAAAAAACCTCCACTTT
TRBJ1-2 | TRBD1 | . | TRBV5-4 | CASSRDRITGYTF | TGTGCCAGCAGCAGGGACAGAATCACGGGCTACACCTTC
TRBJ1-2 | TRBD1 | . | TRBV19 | CASSTVTGPSLYGYTF | TGTGCCAGTAGTACCGTGACAGGGCCTTCCCTCTATGGCTACACCTTC
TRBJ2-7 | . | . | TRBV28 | CASSPDGPRTYEQYF | TGTGCCAGCAGTCCTGACGGGCCACGTACCTACGAGCAGTACTTC
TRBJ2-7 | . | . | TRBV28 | CASTTPSPYEQYF | TGTGCCAGCACCACCCCTTCACCCTACGAGCAGTACTTC
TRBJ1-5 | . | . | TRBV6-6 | CASSQGLGNQPQHF | TGTGCCAGCAGTCAGGGATTGGGCAATCAGCCCCAGCATTTT
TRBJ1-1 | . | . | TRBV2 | CATTWGGLNTEAFF | TGTGCCACCACGTGGGGGGGCCTGAACACTGAAGCTTTCTTT
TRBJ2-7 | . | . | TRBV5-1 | CASSLGVLSYEQYF | TGCGCCAGCAGCTTGGGAGTCCTCTCCTACGAGCAGTACTTC
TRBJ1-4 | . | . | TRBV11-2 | CASSLFPGKTNEKLFF | TGTGCCAGCAGCTTATTCCCGGGAAAAACTAATGAAAAACTGTTTTTT
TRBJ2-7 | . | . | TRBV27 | CASSFVPDSYEQYF | TGTGCCAGCAGTTTTGTTCCGGACTCCTACGAGCAGTACTTC
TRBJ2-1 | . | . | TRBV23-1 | CASSHPKGQSVNRREPNEQFF | TGCGCCAGCAGTCACCCGAAGGGACAGTCGGTTAATCGGCGGGAGCCCAATGAGCAGTTCTTC
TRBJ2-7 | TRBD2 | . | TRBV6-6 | CASSLQASGVYEQYF | TGTGCCAGCAGCCTCCAGGCTAGCGGGGTTTACGAGCAGTACTTC
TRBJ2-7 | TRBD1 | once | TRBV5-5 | CASSLKWAGGAYEQYF | TGTGCCAGCAGCTTGAAGTGGGCAGGGGGAGCCTACGAGCAGTACTTC
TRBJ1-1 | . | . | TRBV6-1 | CASTLQGTLNTEAFF | TGTGCCAGCACCCTGCAAGGGACCCTGAACACTGAAGCTTTCTTT
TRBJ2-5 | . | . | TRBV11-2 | CASSFLQETQYF | TGTGCCAGCAGCTTTCTCCAAGAGACCCAGTACTTC
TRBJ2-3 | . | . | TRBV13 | CASSPLGTRGTQYF | TGTGCCAGCAGCCCCCTTGGGACTCGGGGTACGCAGTATTTT
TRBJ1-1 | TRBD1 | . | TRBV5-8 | CASSPWIWDRNMNTEAFF | TGTGCCAGCAGCCCGTGGATATGGGACAGGAATATGAACACTGAAGCTTTCTTT
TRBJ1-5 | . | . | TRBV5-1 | CASSLEGSGPQHF | TGCGCCAGCAGCTTGGAAGGATCGGGGCCCCAGCATTTT
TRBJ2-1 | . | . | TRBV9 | CASSATYNEQFF | TGTGCCAGCAGCGCCACATACAATGAGCAGTTCTTC
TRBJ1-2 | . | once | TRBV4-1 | CASSQGGRYYGYTF | TGCGCCAGCAGCCAAGGCGGGAGATACTATGGCTACACCTTC
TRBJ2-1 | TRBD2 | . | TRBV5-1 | CASSSGTPNYNEQFF | TGCGCCAGCAGCAGCGGGACTCCCAATTACAATGAGCAGTTCTTC
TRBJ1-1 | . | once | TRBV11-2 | CASSSDRNTEAFF | TGTGCCAGCAGCTCAGACAGGAACACTGAAGCTTTCTTT
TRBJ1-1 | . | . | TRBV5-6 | CASSLSAAAAFF | TGTGCCAGCAGCTTATCGGCCGCGGCAGCTTTCTTT
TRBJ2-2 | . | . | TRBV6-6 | CASRRVLSSAGELFF | TGTGCCAGCAGGAGAGTTTTGTCTAGCGCCGGGGAGCTGTTTTTT
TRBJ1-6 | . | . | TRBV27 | CASSSVSSYNSPLHF | TGTGCCAGCAGTTCAGTAAGCTCCTATAATTCACCCCTCCACTTT
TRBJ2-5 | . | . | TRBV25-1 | CASSESGRMGTQYF | TGTGCCAGCAGTGAATCAGGGCGAATGGGGACCCAGTACTTC
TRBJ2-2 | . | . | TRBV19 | CASSIGTRAGELFF | TGTGCCAGTAGTATCGGGACGCGCGCCGGGGAGCTGTTTTTT
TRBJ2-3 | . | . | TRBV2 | CASSSYTQYF | TGTGCCAGCAGTTCATATACGCAGTATTTT
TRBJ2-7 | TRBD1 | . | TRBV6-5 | CASSPRDRVTYEQYF | TGTGCCAGCAGCCCCCGAGACAGGGTCACCTACGAGCAGTACTTC
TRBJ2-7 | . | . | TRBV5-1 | CASSLDGAGPYEQYF | TGCGCCAGCAGCTTGGACGGGGCAGGCCCATACGAGCAGTACTTC
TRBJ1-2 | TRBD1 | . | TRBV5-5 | CASRRPGDSYGYTF | TGTGCCAGCAGGAGGCCCGGGGACAGCTATGGCTACACCTTC
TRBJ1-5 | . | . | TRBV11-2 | CASTRGVGQPQHF | TGTGCCAGCACGCGAGGGGTGGGGCAGCCCCAGCATTTT
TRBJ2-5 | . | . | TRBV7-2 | CASSSGTLRETQYF | TGTGCCAGCAGCTCAGGGACTTTAAGAGAGACCCAGTACTTC
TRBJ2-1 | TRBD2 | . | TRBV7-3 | CASSLTAGGPDEQFF | TGTGCCAGCAGCTTAACGGCGGGAGGGCCCGATGAGCAGTTCTTC
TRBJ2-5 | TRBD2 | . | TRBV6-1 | CASSDPSGVSETQYF | TGTGCCAGCAGTGACCCTAGCGGTGTATCAGAGACCCAGTACTTC
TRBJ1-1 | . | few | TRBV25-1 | CASSESRMNTEAFF | TGTGCCAGCAGTGAATCCCGGATGAACACTGAAGCTTTCTTT
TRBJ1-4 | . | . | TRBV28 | CASSLMGGHRLGKLFF | TGTGCCAGCAGTTTAATGGGGGGTCATCGATTGGGAAAACTGTTTTTT
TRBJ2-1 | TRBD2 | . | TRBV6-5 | CASGGAYNEQFF | TGTGCCAGCGGGGGGGCCTACAATGAGCAGTTCTTC
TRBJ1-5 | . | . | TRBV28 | CASSFSQGRNNQPQHF | TGTGCCAGCAGTTTTTCGCAGGGTCGCAACAATCAGCCCCAGCATTTT
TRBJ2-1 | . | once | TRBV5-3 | CARSLNRDTYNEQFF | TGTGCCAGAAGCTTGAACAGGGATACCTACAATGAGCAGTTCTTC
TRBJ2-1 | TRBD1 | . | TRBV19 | CATRDRGVAGNHEQFF | TGTGCCACCCGGGACAGGGGGGTAGCGGGAAATCATGAGCAGTTCTTC
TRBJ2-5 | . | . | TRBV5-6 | CASSLGPVGETQYF | TGTGCCAGCAGCTTAGGGCCCGTTGGGGAGACCCAGTACTTC
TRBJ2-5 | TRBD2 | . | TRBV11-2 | CASRPVGAGGPSEETQYF | TGTGCCAGCAGACCCGTTGGGGCGGGGGGGCCTTCAGAAGAGACCCAGTACTTC
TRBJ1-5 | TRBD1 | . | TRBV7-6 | CASSLDRGSDQPQHF | TGTGCCAGCAGCTTGGACAGGGGGTCGGATCAGCCCCAGCATTTT
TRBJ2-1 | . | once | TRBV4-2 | CASSQDLYRNEQFF | TGTGCCAGCAGCCAAGACCTATACCGGAATGAGCAGTTCTTC
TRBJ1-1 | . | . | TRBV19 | CASSNRQRTEAFF | TGTGCCAGTAGCAACCGACAGAGGACTGAAGCTTTCTTT
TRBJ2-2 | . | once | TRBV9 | CASSAGTSGELFF | TGTGCCAGCAGCGCAGGGACATCCGGGGAGCTGTTTTTT
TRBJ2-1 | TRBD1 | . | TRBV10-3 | CAISESRQGRGRVYNEQFF | TGTGCCATCAGTGAGTCGAGACAGGGACGAGGGAGAGTGTACAATGAGCAGTTCTTC
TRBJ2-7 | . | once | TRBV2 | CASRGDLSYEQYF | TGTGCCAGCAGGGGGGACCTCTCCTACGAGCAGTACTTC
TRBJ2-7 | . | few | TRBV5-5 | CASSSHRVGYEQYF | TGTGCCAGCAGCTCCCACAGGGTAGGATACGAGCAGTACTTC
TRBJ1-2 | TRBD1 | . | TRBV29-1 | CSVEDLGGHGYTF | TGCAGCGTTGAAGATTTAGGGGGCCATGGCTACACCTTC
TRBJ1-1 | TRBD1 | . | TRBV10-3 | CAISRDRLNTEAFF | TGTGCCATCAGCAGGGACAGGCTGAACACTGAAGCTTTCTTT
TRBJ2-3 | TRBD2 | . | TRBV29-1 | CSVVSTSGASTDTQYF | TGCAGCGTTGTCTCGACTAGCGGGGCTAGCACAGATACGCAGTATTTT
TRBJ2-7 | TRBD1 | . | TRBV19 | CASSPGQGPYEQYF | TGTGCCAGTTCCCCGGGACAGGGTCCCTACGAGCAGTACTTC
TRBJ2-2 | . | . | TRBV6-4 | CASNERPHTGELFF | TGTGCCAGCAACGAGCGGCCCCACACCGGGGAGCTGTTTTTT
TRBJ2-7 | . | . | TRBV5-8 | CASSLPFEQYF | TGTGCCAGCAGCTTACCGTTCGAGCAGTACTTC
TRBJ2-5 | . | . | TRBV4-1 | CASSQGQWGLVETQYF | TGCGCCAGCAGCCAGGGTCAGTGGGGGCTGGTGGAGACCCAGTACTTC
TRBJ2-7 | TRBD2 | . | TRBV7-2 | CASSLNSVSLAAEQYF | TGTGCCAGCAGCTTGAACTCGGTCAGTCTAGCGGCCGAGCAGTACTTC